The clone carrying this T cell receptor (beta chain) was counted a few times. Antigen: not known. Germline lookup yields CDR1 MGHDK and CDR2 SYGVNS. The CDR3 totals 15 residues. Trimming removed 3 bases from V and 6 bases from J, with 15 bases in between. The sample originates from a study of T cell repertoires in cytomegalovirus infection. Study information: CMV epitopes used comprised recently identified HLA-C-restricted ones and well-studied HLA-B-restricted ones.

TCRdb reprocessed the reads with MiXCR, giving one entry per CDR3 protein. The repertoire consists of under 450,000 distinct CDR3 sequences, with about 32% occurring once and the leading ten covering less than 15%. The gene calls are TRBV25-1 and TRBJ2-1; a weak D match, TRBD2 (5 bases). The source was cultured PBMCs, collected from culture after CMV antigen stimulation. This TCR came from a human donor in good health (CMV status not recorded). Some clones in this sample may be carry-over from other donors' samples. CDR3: CASSDEGRNGNEQFF. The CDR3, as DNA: TGTGCCAGCAGTGATGAGGGAAGAAACGGCAATGAGCAGTTCTTC.